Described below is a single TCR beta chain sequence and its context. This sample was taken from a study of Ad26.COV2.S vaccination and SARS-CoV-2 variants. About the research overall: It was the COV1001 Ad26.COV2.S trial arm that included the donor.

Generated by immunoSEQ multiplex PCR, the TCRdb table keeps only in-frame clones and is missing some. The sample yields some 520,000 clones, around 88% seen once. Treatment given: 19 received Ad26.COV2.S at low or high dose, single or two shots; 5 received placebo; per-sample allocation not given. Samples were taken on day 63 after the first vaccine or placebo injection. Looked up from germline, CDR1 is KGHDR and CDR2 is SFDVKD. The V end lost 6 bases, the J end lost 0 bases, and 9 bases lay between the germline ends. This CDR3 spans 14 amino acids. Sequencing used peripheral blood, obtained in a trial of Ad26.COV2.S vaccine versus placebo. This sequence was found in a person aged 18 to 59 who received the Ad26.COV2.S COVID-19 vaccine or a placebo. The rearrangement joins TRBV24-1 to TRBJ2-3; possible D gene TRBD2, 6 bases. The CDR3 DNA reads TGTGCCACCAGTCGCGGGATTAGCACAGATACGCAGTATTTT. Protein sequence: CATSRGISTDTQYF.